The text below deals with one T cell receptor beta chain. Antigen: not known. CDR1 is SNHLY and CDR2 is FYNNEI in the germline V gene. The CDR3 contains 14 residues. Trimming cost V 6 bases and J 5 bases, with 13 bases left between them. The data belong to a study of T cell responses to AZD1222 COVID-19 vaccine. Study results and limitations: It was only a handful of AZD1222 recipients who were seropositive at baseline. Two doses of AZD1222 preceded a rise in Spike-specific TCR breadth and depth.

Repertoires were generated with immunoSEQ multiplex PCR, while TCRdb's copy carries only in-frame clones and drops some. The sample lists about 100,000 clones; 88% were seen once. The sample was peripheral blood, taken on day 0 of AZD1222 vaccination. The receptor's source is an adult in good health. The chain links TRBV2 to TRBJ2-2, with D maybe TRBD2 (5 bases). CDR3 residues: CASRREIGTGELFF. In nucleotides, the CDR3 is TGTGCCAGCAGACGGGAAATAGGAACCGGGGAGCTGTTTTTT.